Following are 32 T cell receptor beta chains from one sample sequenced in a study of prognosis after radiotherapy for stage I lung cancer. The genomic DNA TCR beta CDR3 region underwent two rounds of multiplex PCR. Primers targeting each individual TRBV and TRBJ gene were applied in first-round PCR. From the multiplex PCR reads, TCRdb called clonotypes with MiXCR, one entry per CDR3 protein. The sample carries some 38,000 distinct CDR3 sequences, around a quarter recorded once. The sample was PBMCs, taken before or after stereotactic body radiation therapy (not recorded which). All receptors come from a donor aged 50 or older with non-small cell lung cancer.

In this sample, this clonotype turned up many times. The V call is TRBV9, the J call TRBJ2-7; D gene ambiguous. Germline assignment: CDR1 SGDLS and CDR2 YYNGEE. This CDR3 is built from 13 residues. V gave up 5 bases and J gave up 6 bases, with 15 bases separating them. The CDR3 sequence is CASSGSFVGEQYF. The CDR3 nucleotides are TGTGCCAGCAGTGGCAGCTTTGTGGGCGAGCAGTACTTC.

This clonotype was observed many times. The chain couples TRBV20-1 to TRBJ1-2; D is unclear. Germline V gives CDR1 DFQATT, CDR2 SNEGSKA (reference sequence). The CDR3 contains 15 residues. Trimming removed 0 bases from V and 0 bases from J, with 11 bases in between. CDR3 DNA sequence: TGCAGTGCTAGAGATCCCGGGGAAGCTAACTATGGCTACACCTTC. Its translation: CSARDPGEANYGYTF.

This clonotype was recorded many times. Here the CDR3 reads CSARDTSSGGRYEQYF. The CDR3 DNA sequence: TGCAGTGCTAGAGATACAAGTTCGGGGGGCCGTTACGAGCAGTACTTC. The gene calls are TRBV20-1 and TRBJ2-7, with D possibly TRBD2 on 7 matching bases. The germline V gene encodes CDR1 DFQATT and CDR2 SNEGSKA (reference sequence). V dropped 0 bases and J dropped 4 bases, with 19 bases sitting between them. The CDR3 is made up of 16 amino acids.

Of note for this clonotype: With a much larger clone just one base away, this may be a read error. The CDR3 protein is CASSYSQVAAGSYTF. DNA for the CDR3: TGTGCCAGCAGTTACTCGCAGGTGGCGGCAGGTAGCTACACCTTC. V gene TRBV6-6 combines with J gene TRBJ1-2, with unresolved D. The CDR3 length is 15 residues. The V end lost 0 bases, the J end lost 9 bases, and 17 bases lay between the germline ends. CDR1 is MNHNY, CDR2 SVGAGI, per germline (reference sequence).

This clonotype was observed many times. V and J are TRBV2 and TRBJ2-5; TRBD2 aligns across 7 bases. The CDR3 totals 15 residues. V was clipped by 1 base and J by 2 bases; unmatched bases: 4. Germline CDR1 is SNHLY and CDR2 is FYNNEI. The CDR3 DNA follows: TGTGCCAGCAGTGAAGATTCTAGCGGACAAGAGACCCAGTACTTC. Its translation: CASSEDSSGQETQYF.

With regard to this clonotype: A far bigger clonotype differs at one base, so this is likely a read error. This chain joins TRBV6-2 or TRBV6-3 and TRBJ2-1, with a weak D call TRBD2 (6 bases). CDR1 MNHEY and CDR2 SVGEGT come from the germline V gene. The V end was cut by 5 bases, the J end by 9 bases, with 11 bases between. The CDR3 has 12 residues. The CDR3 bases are TGTGCCAGCAGTCTGCGGGATTTTGAGCAGTTCTTC. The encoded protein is CASSLRDFEQFF.

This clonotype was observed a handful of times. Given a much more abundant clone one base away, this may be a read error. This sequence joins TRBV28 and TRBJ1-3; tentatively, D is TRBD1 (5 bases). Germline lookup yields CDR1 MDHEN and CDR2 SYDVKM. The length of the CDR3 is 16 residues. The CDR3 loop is CASSSPWGTSGNAIYF. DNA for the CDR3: TGTGCCAGCAGTAGCCCTTGGGGGACTTCTGGAAACGCCATATATTTT.

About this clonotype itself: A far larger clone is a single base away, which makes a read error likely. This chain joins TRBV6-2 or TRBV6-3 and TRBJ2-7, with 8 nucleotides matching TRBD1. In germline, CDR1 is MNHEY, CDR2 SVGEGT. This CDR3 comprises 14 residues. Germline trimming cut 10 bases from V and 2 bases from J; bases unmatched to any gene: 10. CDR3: CAIARTGTTYEQYF. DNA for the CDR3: TGTGCCATCGCGCGGACAGGGACGACCTACGAGCAGTACTTC.

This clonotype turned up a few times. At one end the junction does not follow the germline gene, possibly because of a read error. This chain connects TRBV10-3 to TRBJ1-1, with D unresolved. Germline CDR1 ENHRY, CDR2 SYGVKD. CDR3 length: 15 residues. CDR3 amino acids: CATSRANRENTEAFF. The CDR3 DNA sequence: TGTGCCACCAGTCGAGCCAACAGAGAGAACACTGAAGCTTTCTTT.

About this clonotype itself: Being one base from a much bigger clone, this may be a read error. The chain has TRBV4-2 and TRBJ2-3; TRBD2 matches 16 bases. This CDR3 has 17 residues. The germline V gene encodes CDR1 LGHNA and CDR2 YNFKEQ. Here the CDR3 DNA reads TGTGCCAGCAGCCAAGGGGGACTAGCGGGAGGGCGAGATATGCAGTATTTT. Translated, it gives CASSQGGLAGGRDMQYF.

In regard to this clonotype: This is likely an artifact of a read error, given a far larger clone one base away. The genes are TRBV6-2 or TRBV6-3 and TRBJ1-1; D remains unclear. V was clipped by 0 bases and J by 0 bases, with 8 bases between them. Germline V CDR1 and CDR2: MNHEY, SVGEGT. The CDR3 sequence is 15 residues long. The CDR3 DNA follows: TGTGCCAGCAGTTACTCGTACAGCATGAACACTGAAGCTTTCTTT. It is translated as CASSYSYSMNTEAFF.

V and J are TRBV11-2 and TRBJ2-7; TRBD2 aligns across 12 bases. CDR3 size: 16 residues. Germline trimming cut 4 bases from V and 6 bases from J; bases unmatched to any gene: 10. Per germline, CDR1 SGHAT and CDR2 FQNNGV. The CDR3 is CASSSKRRLAGVEQYF. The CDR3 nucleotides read TGTGCCAGCAGCTCAAAACGTCGACTAGCGGGGGTCGAGCAGTACTTC.

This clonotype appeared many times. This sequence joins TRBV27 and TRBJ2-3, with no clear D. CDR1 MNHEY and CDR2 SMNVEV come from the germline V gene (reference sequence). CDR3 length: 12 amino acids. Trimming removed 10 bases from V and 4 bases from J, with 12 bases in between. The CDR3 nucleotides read TGTGCCACCGGTTATGGACCAGATACGCAGTATTTT. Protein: CATGYGPDTQYF.

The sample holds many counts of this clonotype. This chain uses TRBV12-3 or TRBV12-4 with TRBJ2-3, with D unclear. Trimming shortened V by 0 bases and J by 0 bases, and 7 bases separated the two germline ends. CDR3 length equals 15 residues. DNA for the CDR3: TGTGCCAGCAGTTTAGCGTTGACTAGCACAGATACGCAGTATTTT. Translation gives CASSLALTSTDTQYF.

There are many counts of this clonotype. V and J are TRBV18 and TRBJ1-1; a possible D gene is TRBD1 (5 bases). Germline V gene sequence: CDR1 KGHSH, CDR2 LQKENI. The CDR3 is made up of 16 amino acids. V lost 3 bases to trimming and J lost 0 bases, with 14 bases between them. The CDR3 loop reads CASSPAGAGVNTEAFF. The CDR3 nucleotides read TGTGCCAGCTCACCGGCCGGGGCAGGAGTGAACACTGAAGCTTTCTTT.

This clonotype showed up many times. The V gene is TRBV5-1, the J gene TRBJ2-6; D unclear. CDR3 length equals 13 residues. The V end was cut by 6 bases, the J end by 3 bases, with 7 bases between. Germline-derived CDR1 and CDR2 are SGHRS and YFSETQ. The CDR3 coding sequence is TGCGCCAGCACCCCCGGTGGGGCCAACGTCCTGACTTTC. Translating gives CASTPGGANVLTF.

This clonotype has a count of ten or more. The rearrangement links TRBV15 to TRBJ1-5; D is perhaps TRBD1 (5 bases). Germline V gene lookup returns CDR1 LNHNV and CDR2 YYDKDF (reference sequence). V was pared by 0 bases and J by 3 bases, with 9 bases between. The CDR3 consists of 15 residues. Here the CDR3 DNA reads TGTGCCACCAGCAGAGAACAGGTTCCCAATCAGCCCCAGCATTTT. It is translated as CATSREQVPNQPQHF.

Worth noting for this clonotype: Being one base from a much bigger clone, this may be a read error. This CDR3 is CANSQRGRMAQHF. The DNA of the CDR3 is TGTGCCAACAGCCAACGAGGACGGATGGCCCAGCATTTT. The rearrangement joins TRBV7-2 to TRBJ1-5; D call uncertain. Per the germline V gene, CDR1 is SGHTA and CDR2 is FQGNSA. This CDR3 has 13 amino acids.

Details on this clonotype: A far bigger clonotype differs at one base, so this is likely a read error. The chain's CDR3 is CASLLATYGVGQPQHF. The CDR3 region has the DNA TGTGCCAGCCTTCTAGCCACCTACGGGGTAGGCCAGCCCCAGCATTTT. The V and J genes are TRBV6-2 or TRBV6-3 and TRBJ1-5, with D unresolved. Germline V gene data show CDR1 as MNHEY and CDR2 as SVGEGT. There are 16 residues in the CDR3. The ends were cut back, 8 bases at V and 7 bases at J, with 24 bases in the middle.

Written as DNA, the CDR3 is TGTGCCAGCAGTATCCCGGGACAGGGAGGCACTGAAGCTTTCTTT. This gives the protein CASSIPGQGGTEAFF. V gene TRBV6-2 or TRBV6-3 combines with J gene TRBJ1-1; TRBD1 agrees at 9 bases. The CDR3 covers 15 residues. The V and J ends lost 5 bases and 4 bases, in that order; junction bases with no gene match: 8. Germline values: CDR1 MNHEY, CDR2 SVGEGT.

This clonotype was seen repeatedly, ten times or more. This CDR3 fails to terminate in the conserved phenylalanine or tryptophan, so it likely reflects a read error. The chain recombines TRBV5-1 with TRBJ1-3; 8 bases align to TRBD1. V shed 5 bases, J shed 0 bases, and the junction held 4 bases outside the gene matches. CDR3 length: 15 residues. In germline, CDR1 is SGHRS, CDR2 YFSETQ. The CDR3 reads CASREGQGSGNTIYL. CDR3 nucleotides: TGCGCCAGCAGGGAAGGACAGGGCTCTGGAAACACCATATATCTT.

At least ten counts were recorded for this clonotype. The CDR3 reads CASSVSTGGANYGYTF. The CDR3 DNA follows: TGCGCCAGCAGCGTATCAACAGGGGGAGCTAACTATGGCTACACCTTC. The chain uses TRBV5-1 and TRBJ1-2; 8 nucleotides match TRBD1. CDR3 length: 16 amino acids. CDR1 and CDR2 (germline): SGHRS, YFSETQ. V was clipped by 4 bases and J by 0 bases; unmatched bases: 8.

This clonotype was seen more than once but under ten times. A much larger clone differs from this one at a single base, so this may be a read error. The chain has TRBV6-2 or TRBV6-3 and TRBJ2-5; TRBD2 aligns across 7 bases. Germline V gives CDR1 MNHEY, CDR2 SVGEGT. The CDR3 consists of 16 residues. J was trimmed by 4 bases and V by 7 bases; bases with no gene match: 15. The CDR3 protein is CASNLGGGSPTETQYF. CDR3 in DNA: TGTGCCAGCAATTTGGGCGGGGGAAGCCCCACAGAGACCCAGTACTTC.

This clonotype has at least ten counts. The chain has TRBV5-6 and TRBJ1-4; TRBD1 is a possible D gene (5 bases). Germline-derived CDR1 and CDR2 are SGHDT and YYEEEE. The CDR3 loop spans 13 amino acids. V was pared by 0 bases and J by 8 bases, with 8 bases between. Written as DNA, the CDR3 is TGTGCCAGCAGCTTGGTGCAGGGAGAAAAACTGTTTTTT. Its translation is CASSLVQGEKLFF.

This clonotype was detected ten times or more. CDR3 amino acids: CASSPRSSSSGGAGEQFF. Here the CDR3 DNA reads TGTGCCAGCAGTCCCCGGAGTAGTAGTAGCGGGGGGGCCGGTGAGCAGTTCTTC. The chain recombines TRBV27 with TRBJ2-1; 11 bases are shared with TRBD2. This CDR3 is 18 amino acids long. Germline CDR1 MNHEY, CDR2 SMNVEV (reference sequence). The V and J ends lost 5 bases and 9 bases, in that order; junction bases with no gene match: 18.

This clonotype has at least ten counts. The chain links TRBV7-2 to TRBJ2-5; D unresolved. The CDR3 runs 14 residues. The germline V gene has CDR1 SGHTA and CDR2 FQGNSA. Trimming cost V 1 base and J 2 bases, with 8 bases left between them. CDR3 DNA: TGTGCCAGCAGCTTAGTAGGTGGGCAAGAGACCCAGTACTTC. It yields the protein CASSLVGGQETQYF.

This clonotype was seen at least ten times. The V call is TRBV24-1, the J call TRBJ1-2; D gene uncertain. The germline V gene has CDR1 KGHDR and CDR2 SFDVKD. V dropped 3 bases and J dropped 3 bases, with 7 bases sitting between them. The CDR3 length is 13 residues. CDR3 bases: TGTGCCACCAGTGATGCCCCGGACTATGGCTACACCTTC. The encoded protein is CATSDAPDYGYTF.

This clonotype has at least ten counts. The CDR3: CASSQDRNTGELFF. CDR3 sequence (DNA): TGTGCCAGCAGCCAAGACAGGAACACCGGGGAGCTGTTTTTT. V is TRBV3-1 and J is TRBJ2-2; D is uncertain. This CDR3 region has 14 residues. CDR1 and CDR2 (germline): LGHDT, YNNKEL (reference sequence). The V and J ends lost 0 bases and 1 base respectively, with 3 bases between them.

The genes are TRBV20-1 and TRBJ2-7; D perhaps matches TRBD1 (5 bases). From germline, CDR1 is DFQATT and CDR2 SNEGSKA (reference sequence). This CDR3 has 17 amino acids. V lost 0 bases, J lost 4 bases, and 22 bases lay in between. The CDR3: CSARDTEGEGEPYEQYF. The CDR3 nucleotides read TGCAGTGCTAGAGATACTGAAGGGGAAGGTGAACCATACGAGCAGTACTTC.

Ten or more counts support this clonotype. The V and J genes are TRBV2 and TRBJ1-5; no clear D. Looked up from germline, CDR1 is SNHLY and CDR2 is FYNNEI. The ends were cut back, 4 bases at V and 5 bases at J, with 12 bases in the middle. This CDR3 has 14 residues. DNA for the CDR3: TGTGCCAGCAGTGGGTGGTCCGCTGATCAGCCCCAGCATTTT. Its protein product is CASSGWSADQPQHF.

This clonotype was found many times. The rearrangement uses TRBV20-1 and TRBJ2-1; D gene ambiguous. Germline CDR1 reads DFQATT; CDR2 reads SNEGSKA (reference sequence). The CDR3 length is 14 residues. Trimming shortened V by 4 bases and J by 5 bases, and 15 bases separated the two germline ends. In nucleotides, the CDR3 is TGCAGTGCTATCCCCGGGTGGGGAAACAATGAGCAGTTCTTC. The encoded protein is CSAIPGWGNNEQFF.

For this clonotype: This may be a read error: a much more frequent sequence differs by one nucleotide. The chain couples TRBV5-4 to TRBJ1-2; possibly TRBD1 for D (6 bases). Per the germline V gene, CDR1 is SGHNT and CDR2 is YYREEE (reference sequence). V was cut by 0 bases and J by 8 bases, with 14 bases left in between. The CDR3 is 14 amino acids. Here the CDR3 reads CASSLGTVAGGYTF. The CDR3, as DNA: TGTGCCAGCAGCTTGGGGACAGTTGCCGGCGGCTACACCTTC.